Ten or more counts support the clone carrying this T cell receptor (beta chain). Its cognate antigen is unknown. This sample was taken from a study of T cells after yellow fever vaccination. As for the study in general: In the case of low-cell-number fractions, SMART-Seq v4 Ultra Low Input was used for preparation.

Points from the study as a whole: Most clones from primary vaccination were detected again post-booster (about 96% CD4, roughly 85% CD8). FACS-sorted repertoires might harbor abundant contaminating clonotypes from the bulk population.

The 5'RACE template-switching step produced TCR cDNA and added a universal primer site and UMIs. TCRdb re-called the 5' RACE reads through MiXCR, storing one row per CDR3 protein. This table has 250,000 to 400,000 distinct CDR3 sequences, approximately 4.3% appearing once. Trimming cost V 2 bases and J 4 bases, with 10 bases left between them. Germline lookup yields CDR1 SGHVS and CDR2 FNYEAQ. The CDR3 contains 14 residues. The sample consisted of PBMCs, taken 15 days after the yellow fever booster vaccination. This sequence was found in a man in his late teens or twenties who received the YFV17D yellow fever vaccine. The V call is TRBV7-6, the J call TRBJ2-3, with D possibly being TRBD1 or TRBD2 (5 bases each). This CDR3 reads CASSLRGAPDTQYF. The CDR3 DNA is TGTGCCAGCAGCTTAAGAGGGGCTCCAGATACGCAGTATTTT.